The clone carrying this TCR beta chain appeared once. This specimen comes from a study of shared clonotypes between healthy human individuals. CD45RO-negative, CCR7-positively selected cells formed the naive CD8 fraction, excluding terminally differentiated effector memory CD45RA+ cells. The method was immunoSEQ multiplex PCR; TCRdb's version includes in-frame clones alone and lacks a portion of them. In the table there are millions of clones, around 93% of which are singletons. This CDR3 spans 15 amino acids. V lost 8 bases and J lost 8; bases outside the gene matches: 12. Germline lookup yields CDR1 WNHNN and CDR2 SYGVQD (reference sequence).

The TCR originated in a man aged 18 to 30 in good health. Some clones in this sample may be carry-over from other donors' samples. The J gene is TRBJ1-2, the V gene TRBV10-1, with 12 bases identical to TRBD1. The sequenced material came from naive CD8+ T cells from PBMCs. CDR3 amino acids: CASPRDRGLLDGYTF. Written as DNA, the CDR3 is TGCGCCAGCCCCCGGGACAGGGGGCTTTTAGACGGCTACACCTTC.